This T cell receptor (beta chain) was captured by sequencing in a study of blood T cell repertoires in COVID-19 (dated by TCRdb to about 2020). As for the study more broadly: Samples from collaborators originated in the United States, Italy and Spain and spanned both the acute and convalescent phases of COVID-19. The material from the prospective study consisted of cDNA or gDNA derived from T cells, B-cell-depleted T cells, or PBMCs. Subjects who had been exposed to COVID-19, were actively infected with it, or had recovered from it provided the deeply sampled blood TCRbeta repertoires that made up the dataset. A freely available public database, intended as a resource for researchers studying the immune response to SARS-CoV-2, is where the repertoires were released. Samples came from the ongoing ImmuneRACE study (first 160 participants) plus 1,254 subjects from 6 global collaborators. A de-identified subject ID, COVID-19 status, age in years and sex were almost always included in the sample metadata. Where available, HLA class I and class II types were taken from metadata supplied by the sample provider and were not determined by assay-based typing.

TCRbeta CDR3 regions were amplified from genomic DNA by means of the immunoSEQ Assay, a bias-controlled multiplex PCR. On the study's bioinformatics: The number of nucleated cells in each sample was estimated from the amplification of reference gene primers within the assay. To quantify the absolute abundance of each unique TCRbeta CDR3 rearrangement, sequence reads were collapsed and filtered. Productive Simpson clonality was computed per sample as the square root of Simpson's diversity index over productive rearrangements. Sourced from immuneACCESS, this table was stored by TCRdb with only in-frame sequences that have V and J called. A share of the clones is absent; for the studies checked, an unresolved V gene accounts for under half, and the remainder has no known explanation. V and J calls and clone size are copied from that table; D and trimming were computed from the DNA. The sample table records roughly 200,000 clones; approximately 85% of these occur just once. Around 3.3% of the sample lies in the top ten.

Comment on this clone: Its antigen remains undetermined. No much larger clone is present one base from it, and per-base qualities are unavailable.

Collaborating institutions collected whole blood in K2EDTA tubes following their own protocols. Collaborator samples were shipped for TCRbeta analysis as frozen whole blood, isolated PBMCs, or DNA extracted from either sample type. Overall study results and their limits: The quantity of clinical and demographic metadata differed by source and by participant and was supplied without curation.

This clonotype was obtained from a man in his 60s with acute or convalescent COVID-19. Input material: peripheral blood.

Here is the DNA: TGTGCCAGCAGCGTAGCCCCGCAGTACGAGCAGTACTTC. Its translation is CASSVAPQYEQYF. The chain is encoded by TRBV9 joined to TRBJ2-7, with the D gene uncertain. V is clipped by 0 bases and J by 4 bases, and the sequence between their germline boundaries is 8 bases long. The CDR3, cysteine through phenylalanine, is 13 amino acids long. Only CDR3 DNA is held: 39 bases, read in frame from base 1. The germline V gene provides CDR1 SGDLS and CDR2 YYNGEE.